This TCR beta chain derives from a study of shared clonotypes between healthy human individuals. This CDR3 is built from 13 residues. Per the germline V gene, CDR1 is LGHNA and CDR2 is YNFKEQ. Trimming pared 0 bases from V and 7 bases from J, leaving 9 bases between. Healthy adults negative for HIV, lacking recent acute infections or vaccinations, served as donors. Each donor was a Caucasian adult residing in Nashville, Tennessee. The run depth of the assay was deep. Generated by immunoSEQ multiplex PCR, the TCRdb table keeps only in-frame clones and is missing some. This sample carries roughly 2.5 million clones, roughly 92% of them seen once, and the ten largest clones take over 0.12%.

The clonotype was recovered from a man aged 18 to 29 in good health. Material: naive CD4+ T cells sorted from blood. Subset here: CD45RA+ positively selected. The chain recombines TRBV4-2 with TRBJ2-5; D is ambiguous. Here the CDR3 DNA reads TGTGCCAGCAGCCAAGAAGCCCCGGGGACCCAGTACTTC. It encodes CASSQEAPGTQYF.